The clone carrying this T cell receptor beta chain was observed a handful of times. Its specificity is unknown. The record originates from a study of blood T cells in healthy people across ages. Whole-study results and caveats: Versus aged donors, long-lived donors had higher diversity and more naive CD4+ cells.

This CDR3 comprises 13 residues. V was cut by 5 bases and J by 7 bases, with 11 bases left in between. A second PCR of 7 to 11 cycles used a sample-barcoded 5' primer and a J-beta primer mix. Each TCR beta cDNA got a 12-nucleotide random molecular identifier. TCRdb fed the 5' RACE reads into MiXCR, producing one record per CDR3 protein. The sample yields about 640,000 distinct CDR3 sequences, approximately 59% seen once. Sequencing was carried out using blood. The chain uses TRBV12-3 or TRBV12-4 and TRBJ1-4, with D unclear. This receptor was identified in a man aged 55-75 years in good health. The CDR3 loop is CASSPDPSEKLFF. The CDR3 DNA is TGTGCCAGCAGTCCCGACCCGAGTGAAAAACTGTTTTTT.